This T cell receptor (beta chain) is drawn from a study of blood T cell repertoires in COVID-19. Study as a whole: COVID-19 samples, acute and convalescent, were from the United States, Italy and Spain. Sources were T cells, B-cell-depleted T cells, or PBMCs; the material itself was cDNA or gDNA.

In the original analysis: Using reference gene primer amplification, nucleated cell counts were estimated. The method was immunoSEQ multiplex PCR; TCRdb's version includes in-frame clones alone and lacks a portion of them. V, J and clone size derive from that table, while D and trimming were established from the DNA sequence. The sample consists of about 87,000 clones, around 87% of them appearing once. This CDR3 contains 13 residues. Trimming cost V 4 bases and J 9 bases; bases outside gene matches: 2. Material: peripheral blood. The chain uses TRBV23-1 and TRBJ1-6, with 8 bases identical to TRBD1. TRBV23-1 counts as an open reading frame of uncertain function. The sequence was obtained from a man between 35 and 55 years old with acute or convalescent COVID-19. The CDR3 loop is CASSLDRASPLHF. CDR3 DNA sequence: TGCGCCAGCAGTCTGGACAGGGCTTCACCCCTCCACTTT.